A selection of T cell receptor beta chains follows, all from one sample in a study of shared clonotypes between healthy human individuals. Data came from immunoSEQ multiplex PCR; TCRdb stores just in-frame clones and leaves some out. The repertoire includes 2,500,000 or so clones, 93% of them detected once, and 0.35% to 0.45% sits in the top ten. Sequencing was done on a sample of naive CD4+ T cells from PBMCs. These receptors all come from a man between 18 and 29 years old in good health. Some clones in this sample may be carry-over from other donors' samples. CDR3s include the opening cysteine and the closing phenylalanine or tryptophan. The D gene is left open where the match is weak. Clone size is not always given. Where it is, it says once, few, many or a class for expanded clones.

TRBJ1-2 | TRBV4-1 | NA | NA | CASSQDSRVNYGYTF | TGCGCCAGCAGCCAAGATAGCAGGGTGAACTATGGCTACACCTTC
TRBJ2-7 | TRBV15 | once | TRBD1 | CATSRSLDRGSSYEQYF | TGTGCCACCAGCAGATCATTAGACAGGGGGAGCTCCTACGAGCAGTACTTC
TRBJ2-7 | TRBV19 | once | NA | CASTRSPGPSAYEQYF | TGTGCCAGTACCCGCTCCCCGGGACCCTCTGCCTACGAGCAGTACTTC
TRBJ2-2 | TRBV5-1 | NA | NA | CASSLAVRGQTGELFF | TGCGCCAGCAGCTTGGCCGTCCGAGGCCAGACCGGGGAGCTGTTTTTT
TRBJ2-1 | TRBV7-9 | NA | TRBD1 | CASSSAGVRGNEQFF | TGTGCCAGCAGCAGCGCCGGGGTCAGGGGGAATGAGCAGTTCTTC
TRBJ1-4 | TRBV14 | NA | NA | CASSQDRSEKLFF | TGTGCCAGCAGCCAAGACAGATCTGAAAAACTGTTTTTT
TRBJ1-2 | TRBV5-1 | NA | NA | CASSLVGTSGYGYTF | TGCGCCAGCAGCTTGGTGGGGACATCCGGCTATGGCTACACCTTC
TRBJ2-3 | TRBV27 | NA | NA | CASSLSRRDTDTQYF | TGTGCCAGCAGTTTATCGAGGCGAGACACAGATACGCAGTATTTT
TRBJ1-3 | TRBV5-1 | NA | NA | CASSLDAGSGNTIYF | TGCGCCAGCAGCTTGGATGCAGGTTCTGGAAACACCATATATTTT
TRBJ2-7 | TRBV5-4 | NA | NA | CASSPRGGAAYEQYF | TGTGCCAGCAGCCCTAGGGGTGGGGCCGCCTACGAGCAGTACTTC
TRBJ2-7 | TRBV28 | NA | NA | CATSAVRASYEQYF | TGTGCCACCTCGGCGGTCAGGGCTTCCTACGAGCAGTACTTC